This T cell receptor beta chain derives from a study of shared clonotypes between healthy human individuals. Method: immunoSEQ multiplex PCR; TCRdb's copy keeps in-frame clones and lacks some. The sample contains 600,000 or so clones, 98% of which appear only once. Germline-derived CDR1 and CDR2 are MNHEY and SMNVEV (reference sequence). CDR3 length: 14 amino acids. The V and J ends lost 8 bases and 0 bases respectively, with 11 bases between them. Positive CCR7 selection of CD45RO-negative cells yielded the naive CD8 cells, and terminally differentiated effector memory CD45RA+ cells were excluded. The sample comprised naive CD8+ T cells sorted from blood. V usage is TRBV27 and J usage is TRBJ2-1; D is uncertain. This TCR derives from a man aged 30-40 years in good health. This CDR3 is CASGPDISYNEQFF. Here the CDR3 DNA reads TGTGCCAGCGGTCCAGACATCTCCTACAATGAGCAGTTCTTC.